This T cell receptor (beta chain) was captured in a study of shared clonotypes between healthy human individuals. Study details: Each donor contributed plates that comprised three CD4 naive, three CD4 memory, two CD8 naive and one CD8 memory.

CD8 cells regarded as naive lacked CD45RO, were positively chosen for CCR7, and omitted terminally differentiated effector memory CD45RA+ cells. Broader study findings: For naive CD4 cells, approximately 5% of clonotypes were shared across a few donors. Relative to their counterparts shared across all four donors, non-shared clonotypes exhibited diminished generation probabilities. Clonotype sharing across donors was expected to vary with sequencing depth.

Turning to this clone: What it binds is unknown.

The assay was immunoSEQ multiplex PCR, and TCRdb's table has in-frame clones only and misses some. The data contain 600,000 or so clones, around 95% of them seen just once; the ten biggest clones take up 0.11%. The germline V gene encodes CDR1 MNHEY and CDR2 SMNVEV (reference sequence). The ends were cut back, 2 bases at V and 2 bases at J, with 10 bases in the middle. The CDR3 totals 14 residues. The sequencing input was naive CD8+ T cells sorted from blood. The clonotype originates from a woman in her thirties in good health. The V gene is TRBV27, the J gene TRBJ2-7; tentative D call: TRBD2 (5 bases). CDR3 sequence: CASSLGPGTYEQYF. In DNA form, the CDR3 reads TGTGCCAGCAGTTTAGGTCCGGGAACCTACGAGCAGTACTTC.